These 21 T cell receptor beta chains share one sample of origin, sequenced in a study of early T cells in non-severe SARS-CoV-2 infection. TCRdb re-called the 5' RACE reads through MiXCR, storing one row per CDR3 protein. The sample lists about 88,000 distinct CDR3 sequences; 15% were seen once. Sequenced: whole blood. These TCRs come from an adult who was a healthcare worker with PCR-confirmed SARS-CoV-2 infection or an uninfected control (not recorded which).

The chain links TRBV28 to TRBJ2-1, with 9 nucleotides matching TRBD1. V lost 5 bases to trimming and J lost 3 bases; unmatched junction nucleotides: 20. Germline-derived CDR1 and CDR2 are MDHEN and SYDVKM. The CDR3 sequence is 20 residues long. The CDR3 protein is CASSVSGTGLSGGNYNEQFF. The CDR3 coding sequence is TGTGCCAGCAGTGTCTCCGGGACAGGGCTCAGCGGCGGGAACTACAATGAGCAGTTCTTC.

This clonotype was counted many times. For the CDR3, the DNA is TGTGCCAGCGCAACAGCGGGAGGTGCGGACGAGCAGTACTTC. The encoded protein is CASATAGGADEQYF. V gene TRBV18 combines with J gene TRBJ2-7, with 9 bases fitting TRBD2. CDR1 is KGHSH, CDR2 LQKENI, per germline. V lost 8 bases, J lost 5 bases, and 10 bases stayed unmatched. The CDR3 runs 14 residues. The complete variable domain, with remaining parts taken from reference TRBV18 and TRBJ2-7, reads NAGVMQNPRHLVRRRGQEARLRCSPMKGHSHVYWYRQLPEEGLKFMVYLQKENIIDESGMPKERFSAEFPKEGPSILRIQQVVRGDSAAYFCASATAGGADEQYFGPGTRLTVT.

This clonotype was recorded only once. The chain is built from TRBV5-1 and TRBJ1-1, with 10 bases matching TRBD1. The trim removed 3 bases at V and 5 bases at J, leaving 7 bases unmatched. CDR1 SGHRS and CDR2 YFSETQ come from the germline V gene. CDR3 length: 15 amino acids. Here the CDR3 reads CASSSTGTGVTEAFF. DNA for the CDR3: TGCGCCAGCAGCTCGACCGGGACAGGGGTGACTGAAGCTTTCTTT.

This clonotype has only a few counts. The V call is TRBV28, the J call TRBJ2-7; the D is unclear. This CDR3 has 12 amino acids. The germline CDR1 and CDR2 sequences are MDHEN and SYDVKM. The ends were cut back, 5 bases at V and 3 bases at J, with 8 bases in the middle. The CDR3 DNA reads TGTGCCAGCAGTACCACCTTCTACGAGCAGTACTTC. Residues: CASSTTFYEQYF.

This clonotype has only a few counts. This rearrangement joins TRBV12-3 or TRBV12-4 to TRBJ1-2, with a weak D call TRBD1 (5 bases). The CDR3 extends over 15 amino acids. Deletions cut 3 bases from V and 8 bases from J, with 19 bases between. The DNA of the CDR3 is TGTGCCAGCAGTTTCGCCCTCTGGGGGGGAAAGGGCTACACCTTC. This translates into CASSFALWGGKGYTF.

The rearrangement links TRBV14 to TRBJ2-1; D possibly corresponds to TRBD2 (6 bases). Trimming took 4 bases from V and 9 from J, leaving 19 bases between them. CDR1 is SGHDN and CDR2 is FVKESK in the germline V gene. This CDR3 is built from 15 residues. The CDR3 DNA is TGTGCCAGCAGCCTCCGGGGGAGCGGCAAGGGTGAGCAGTTCTTC. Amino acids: CASSLRGSGKGEQFF.

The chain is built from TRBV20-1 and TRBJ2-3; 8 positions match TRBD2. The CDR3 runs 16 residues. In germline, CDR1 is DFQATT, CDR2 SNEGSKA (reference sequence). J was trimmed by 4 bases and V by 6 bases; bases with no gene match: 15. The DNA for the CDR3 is TGCAGTGCCCATCGGACTAGCCGAAAGACCCCAGATACGCAGTATTTT. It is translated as CSAHRTSRKTPDTQYF.

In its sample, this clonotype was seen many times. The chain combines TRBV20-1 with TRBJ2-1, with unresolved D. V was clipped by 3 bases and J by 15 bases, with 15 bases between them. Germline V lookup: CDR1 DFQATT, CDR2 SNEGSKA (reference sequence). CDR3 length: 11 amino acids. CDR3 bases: TGCAGTGCTAGTTTTAGTCTCCCCCCGTTCTTC. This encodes CSASFSLPPFF.

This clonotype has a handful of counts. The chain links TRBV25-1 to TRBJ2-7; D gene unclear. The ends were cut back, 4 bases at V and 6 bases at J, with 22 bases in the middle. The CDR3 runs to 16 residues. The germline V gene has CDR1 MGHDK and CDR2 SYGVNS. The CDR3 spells CASSGGRETLRPEQYF. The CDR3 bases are TGTGCCAGCAGTGGGGGTAGAGAGACTCTACGTCCCGAGCAGTACTTC.

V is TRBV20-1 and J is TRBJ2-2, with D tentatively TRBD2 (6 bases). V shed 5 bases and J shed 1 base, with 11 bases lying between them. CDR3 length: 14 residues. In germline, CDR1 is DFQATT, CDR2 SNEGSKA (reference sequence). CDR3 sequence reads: CSAGSGLNTGELFF. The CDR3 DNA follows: TGCAGTGCTGGGAGCGGGCTGAACACCGGGGAGCTGTTTTTT.

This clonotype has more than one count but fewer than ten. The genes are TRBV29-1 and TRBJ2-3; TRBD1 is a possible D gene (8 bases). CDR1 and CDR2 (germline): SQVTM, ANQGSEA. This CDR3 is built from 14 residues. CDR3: CRAGGGSAVDTQYF. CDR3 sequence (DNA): TGCAGGGCAGGGGGCGGGAGTGCTGTAGATACGCAGTATTTT.

The CDR3 is CASSVELAREGRETQYF. The CDR3 DNA reads as TGTGCCAGCAGTGTTGAACTTGCGCGGGAGGGTAGAGAGACCCAGTACTTC. J is TRBJ2-5 and V is TRBV2; 9 bases agree with TRBD2. V lost 4 bases and J lost 4; bases outside the gene matches: 13. CDR3 length equals 17 residues. Germline assignment: CDR1 SNHLY and CDR2 FYNNEI. Filled out from reference TRBV2 and TRBJ2-5, the complete variable domain reads EPEVTQTPSHQVTQMGQEVILRCVPISNHLYFYWYRQILGQKVEFLVSFYNNEISEKSEIFDDQFSVERPDGSNFTLKIRSTKLEDSAMYFCASSVELAREGRETQYFGPGTRLLVL.

In nucleotides, the CDR3 is TGTGCCAGCAGTGACAACTCCTACAATGAGCAGTTCTTC. Residues: CASSDNSYNEQFF. The V and J genes are TRBV6-4 and TRBJ2-1; unclear D gene. Germline V CDR1 and CDR2: MRHNA, SNTAGT. The germline V and J ends were trimmed by 2 bases and 0 bases, with 2 bases remaining between them. This CDR3 has 13 residues.

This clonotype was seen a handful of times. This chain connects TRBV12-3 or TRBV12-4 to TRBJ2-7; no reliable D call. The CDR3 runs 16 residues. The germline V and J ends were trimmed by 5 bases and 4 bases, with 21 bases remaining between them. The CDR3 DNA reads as TGTGCCAGCAGTCCTCGGCGGTTTCCCGGAGCGTACGAGCAGTACTTC. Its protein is CASSPRRFPGAYEQYF.

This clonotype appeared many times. The CDR3 protein is CSVEDWSDYGYTF. The CDR3 DNA reads as TGCAGCGTTGAAGATTGGTCCGACTATGGCTACACCTTC. This rearrangement joins TRBV29-1 to TRBJ1-2; D call uncertain. The V end lost 0 bases, the J end lost 3 bases, and 8 bases lay between the germline ends. The CDR3 is 13 residues long. Germline CDR1 reads SQVTM; CDR2 reads ANQGSEA.

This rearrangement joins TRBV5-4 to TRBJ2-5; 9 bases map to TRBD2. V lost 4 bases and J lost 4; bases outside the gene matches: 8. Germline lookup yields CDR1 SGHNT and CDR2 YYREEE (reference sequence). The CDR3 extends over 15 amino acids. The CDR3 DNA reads TGTGCCAGCAGCAAGGCGGGAGGGCGGGGAGAGACCCAGTACTTC. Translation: CASSKAGGRGETQYF.

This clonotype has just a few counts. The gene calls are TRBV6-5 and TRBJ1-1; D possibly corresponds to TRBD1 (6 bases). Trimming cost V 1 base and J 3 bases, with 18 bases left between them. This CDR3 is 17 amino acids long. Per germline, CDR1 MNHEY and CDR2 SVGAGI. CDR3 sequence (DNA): TGTGCCAGCAGTTACTTTACTGGGGGGCTGCGCTACACTGAAGCTTTCTTT. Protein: CASSYFTGGLRYTEAFF.

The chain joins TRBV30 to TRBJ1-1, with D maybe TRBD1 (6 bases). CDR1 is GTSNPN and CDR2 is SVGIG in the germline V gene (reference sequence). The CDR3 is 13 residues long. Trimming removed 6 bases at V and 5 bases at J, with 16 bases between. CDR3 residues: CACLPTGKTEAFF. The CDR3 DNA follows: TGTGCCTGCCTTCCTACAGGGAAGACTGAAGCTTTCTTT. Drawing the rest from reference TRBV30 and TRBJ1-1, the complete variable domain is SQTIHQWPATLVQPVGSPLSLECTVEGTSNPNLYWYRQAAGRGLQLLFYSVGIGQISSEVPQNLSASRPQDRQFILSSKKLLLSDSGFYLCACLPTGKTEAFFGQGTRLTVV.

DNA of the CDR3: TGTGCCAGCAGCTTCCCGGGGGCCCCCTACGAGCAGTACTTC. Protein product: CASSFPGAPYEQYF. The V call is TRBV7-9, the J call TRBJ2-7; D tentatively reads TRBD1 or TRBD2 (6 bases each). The CDR3 spans 14 residues. Germline V gene data show CDR1 as SEHNR and CDR2 as FQNEAQ (reference sequence). V was trimmed by 3 bases and J by 2 bases, leaving 11 bases between them.

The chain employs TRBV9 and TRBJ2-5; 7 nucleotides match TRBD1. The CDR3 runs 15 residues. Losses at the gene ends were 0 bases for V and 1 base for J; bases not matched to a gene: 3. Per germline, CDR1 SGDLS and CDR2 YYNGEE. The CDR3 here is CASSVGDRGQETQYF. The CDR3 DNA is TGTGCCAGCAGCGTAGGGGACAGAGGCCAAGAGACCCAGTACTTC.

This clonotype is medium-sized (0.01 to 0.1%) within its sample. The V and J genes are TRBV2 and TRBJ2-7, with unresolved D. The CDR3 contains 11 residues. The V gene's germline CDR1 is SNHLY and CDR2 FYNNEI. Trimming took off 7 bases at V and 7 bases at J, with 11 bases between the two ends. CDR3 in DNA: TGTGCCAGCAAACTCTACTGGGAGCAGTACTTC. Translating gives CASKLYWEQYF. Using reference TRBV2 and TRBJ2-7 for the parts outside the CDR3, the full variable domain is EPEVTQTPSHQVTQMGQEVILRCVPISNHLYFYWYRQILGQKVEFLVSFYNNEISEKSEIFDDQFSVERPDGSNFTLKIRSTKLEDSAMYFCASKLYWEQYFGPGTRLTVT.